This TCR beta chain was sequenced during a study of T cells after yellow fever vaccination. V was shortened by 5 bases and J by 6 bases, with 10 bases between the two germline ends. Germline CDR1 and CDR2: LNHDA and SQIVND (reference sequence). The CDR3 contains 13 residues. TCRdb reanalysed the 5' RACE reads using MiXCR and keeps one entry per CDR3 protein. This table has under 700,000 distinct CDR3 sequences, about a sixth appearing once. Source: PBMCs, taken more than 4 days after the first yellow fever vaccination. The TCR sequence derives from a man aged 18 to 30 who received the YFV17D yellow fever vaccine. The chain recombines TRBV19 with TRBJ2-2; no reliable D call. The CDR3 sequence: CASSEAWAGELFF. The CDR3 nucleotides read TGTGCCAGTAGTGAAGCTTGGGCCGGGGAGCTGTTTTTT.